This TCR beta chain came from a study of cytomegalovirus exposure and HLA in healthy donors. Study-wide context: Unique TCR beta sequences numbering approximately 120 million came from about 179 million T cells in an earlier analysis.

The V gene's germline CDR1 is LNHNV and CDR2 YYDKDF (reference sequence). V was pared by 0 bases and J by 0 bases, with 7 bases between. This CDR3 is 15 amino acids long. 60 Vbeta and 13 Jbeta primers were used in PCR. Methods used by the authors: Among the unique TCR beta chains that a later analysis counted, some 73 million in all, roughly 10 million were shared. The protocol was immunoSEQ multiplex PCR, while the TCRdb copy is restricted to in-frame clones and leaves out a portion. The V and J calls and clone size are taken from that table; D and trimming were inferred from the DNA. The table lists more than 80,000 clones, roughly 61% of them singletons.

Sequences were obtained from PBMCs. The sequence derives from a woman in her forties in good health and CMV-seropositive. The chain combines TRBV15 with TRBJ2-3, with no clear D. Here the CDR3 reads CATSRDLSSTDTQYF. Written as DNA, the CDR3 is TGTGCCACCAGCAGAGATCTGTCTAGCACAGATACGCAGTATTTT. Looking up the rest from reference TRBV15 and TRBJ2-3 gives the full variable domain: DAMVIQNPRYQVTQFGKPVTLSCSQTLNHNVMYWYQQKSSQAPKLLFHYYDKDFNNEADTPDNFQSRRPNTSFCFLDIRSPGLGDTAMYLCATSRDLSSTDTQYFGPGTRLTVL.